The rows below give T cell receptor beta chains drawn from one sample of a study of cytomegalovirus exposure and HLA in healthy donors. The repertoire was sequenced with immunoSEQ multiplex PCR; TCRdb's copy has only in-frame clones and lacks some. The table records under 200,000 clones, about 80% of them present only once. Source material: PBMCs. Receptors were obtained from a man aged 55-75 years in good health and CMV-seronegative. Each CDR3 is given with its conserved first and last residue. A D gene is named only where the DNA matches it firmly. The size field is filled for only some rows; it gives once, few, many or a size class.

v_call: TRBV28; clone_size: few; j_call: TRBJ2-1; d_call: TRBD2; cdr3_nt: TGTGCCAGCAGTCCCGCGGCCGCGGGAGCTTACAATGAGCAGTTCTTC; cdr3_aa: CASSPAAAGAYNEQFF
v_call: TRBV19; clone_size: once; j_call: TRBJ2-4; d_call: NA; cdr3_nt: TGTGCCAGTACCGACCCCCCAGGCTTGGTGCTATACTTC; cdr3_aa: CASTDPPGLVLYF
v_call: TRBV25-1; clone_size: once; j_call: TRBJ2-5; d_call: NA; cdr3_nt: TGTGCCAGCAGTGCCTTGGAGTTCCAAGAGACCCAGTACTTC; cdr3_aa: CASSALEFQETQYF
v_call: TRBV28; clone_size: NA; j_call: TRBJ1-5; d_call: NA; cdr3_nt: TGTGCCAGCGCAGGGGCTCAGCCCCAGCATTTT; cdr3_aa: CASAGAQPQHF
v_call: TRBV7-6; clone_size: NA; j_call: TRBJ2-3; d_call: TRBD1; cdr3_nt: TGTGCCAGCAGCTTGAGCTCGGGACAGGGGCGCGATACGCAGTATTTT; cdr3_aa: CASSLSSGQGRDTQYF
v_call: TRBV19; clone_size: NA; j_call: TRBJ1-5; d_call: NA; cdr3_nt: TGTGCCAGTAGTCCCTTGGACATAGATCAGCCCCAGCATTTT; cdr3_aa: CASSPLDIDQPQHF
v_call: TRBV27; clone_size: NA; j_call: TRBJ2-7; d_call: NA; cdr3_nt: TGTGCCAGCAGTCACAGTAAATCCTACGAGCAGTACTTC; cdr3_aa: CASSHSKSYEQYF
v_call: TRBV10-3; clone_size: NA; j_call: TRBJ1-1; d_call: NA; cdr3_nt: TGTGCCATCAGTGATTCAGTGAACACTGAAGCTTTCTTT; cdr3_aa: CAISDSVNTEAFF
v_call: TRBV5-8; clone_size: NA; j_call: TRBJ2-5; d_call: TRBD2; cdr3_nt: TGTGCCAGCAGAGGACTAGCGGGAGCGGGGGAGACCCAGTACTTC; cdr3_aa: CASRGLAGAGETQYF
v_call: TRBV29-1; clone_size: few; j_call: TRBJ1-1; d_call: NA; cdr3_nt: TGCAGCGTTGTGACAGCAGCTGAAGCTTTCTTT; cdr3_aa: CSVVTAAEAFF
v_call: TRBV29-1; clone_size: NA; j_call: TRBJ2-3; d_call: TRBD1; cdr3_nt: TGCAGCGTCCCAGACAGGGCCCACACAGATACGCAGTATTTT; cdr3_aa: CSVPDRAHTDTQYF
v_call: TRBV28; clone_size: NA; j_call: TRBJ2-7; d_call: NA; cdr3_nt: TGTGCCAGTAGGACAGGGCCTAGCGGAGTTACCTACGAGCAGTACTTC; cdr3_aa: CASRTGPSGVTYEQYF
v_call: TRBV18; clone_size: NA; j_call: TRBJ2-7; d_call: TRBD1; cdr3_nt: TGTGCCAGCTCACCAACCGGGACAGGGGGCGAATCTTACGAGCAGTACTTC; cdr3_aa: CASSPTGTGGESYEQYF
v_call: TRBV21-1; clone_size: once; j_call: TRBJ2-1; d_call: NA; cdr3_nt: TGTGCCAGCAGCAAAGAGACAGGGGCCAATGAGCAGTTCTTC; cdr3_aa: CASSKETGANEQFF
v_call: TRBV6-1; clone_size: NA; j_call: TRBJ1-2; d_call: TRBD1; cdr3_nt: TGTGCCAGCAGTGAAGGCGGGACAGGTCTTTATGGCTACACCTTC; cdr3_aa: CASSEGGTGLYGYTF
v_call: TRBV19; clone_size: NA; j_call: TRBJ2-7; d_call: NA; cdr3_nt: TGTGCCAGTAGTAACCGACAAAACTACGAGCAGTACTTC; cdr3_aa: CASSNRQNYEQYF
v_call: TRBV30; clone_size: once; j_call: TRBJ2-3; d_call: TRBD1; cdr3_nt: TGTGCCTGGAGTCTAGACCCGGACAGGGGGCGGCTAGATACGCAGTATTTT; cdr3_aa: CAWSLDPDRGRLDTQYF
v_call: TRBV4-3; clone_size: NA; j_call: TRBJ2-2; d_call: NA; cdr3_nt: TGCGCCAGCAGCCAAGATATAGATGGGGGGGCGAGAGCCGGGGAGCTGTTTTTT; cdr3_aa: CASSQDIDGGARAGELFF
v_call: TRBV7-9; clone_size: NA; j_call: TRBJ2-5; d_call: NA; cdr3_nt: TGTGCCAGCGGGAGGAGCGGGTTACAAGAGACCCAGTACTTC; cdr3_aa: CASGRSGLQETQYF
v_call: TRBV6-1; clone_size: NA; j_call: TRBJ1-1; d_call: NA; cdr3_nt: TGTGCCAGCAGTGAATTTGTGAGGGCTGAAGCTTTCTTT; cdr3_aa: CASSEFVRAEAFF
v_call: TRBV25-1; clone_size: NA; j_call: TRBJ1-2; d_call: NA; cdr3_nt: TGTGCCAGCAGTGCAAGGGGTAACTATGGCTACACCTTC; cdr3_aa: CASSARGNYGYTF
v_call: TRBV18; clone_size: NA; j_call: TRBJ1-1; d_call: TRBD1; cdr3_nt: TGTGCCAGCTCACCGTCCGTATCCGGGACAGGGGGCGGGAACACTGAAGCTTTCTTT; cdr3_aa: CASSPSVSGTGGGNTEAFF
v_call: TRBV5-1; clone_size: NA; j_call: TRBJ2-5; d_call: TRBD1; cdr3_nt: TGCGCCAGCAGCTTGTCGGGACAGGGGTTCGAGACCCAGTACTTC; cdr3_aa: CASSLSGQGFETQYF
v_call: TRBV5-1; clone_size: NA; j_call: TRBJ2-3; d_call: TRBD1; cdr3_nt: TGCGCCAGCAGCTTGTCGACAGGGATCACAGATACGCAGTATTTT; cdr3_aa: CASSLSTGITDTQYF
v_call: TRBV5-4; clone_size: few; j_call: TRBJ1-1; d_call: NA; cdr3_nt: TGTGCCAGCAGCTTCAGTACGGGGAACACTGAAGCTTTCTTT; cdr3_aa: CASSFSTGNTEAFF
v_call: TRBV7-2; clone_size: NA; j_call: TRBJ2-7; d_call: NA; cdr3_nt: TGTGCCAGCAGCTTAGAGGGCGGGACTGGCTACGAGCAGTACTTC; cdr3_aa: CASSLEGGTGYEQYF
v_call: TRBV29-1; clone_size: NA; j_call: TRBJ2-5; d_call: NA; cdr3_nt: TGCAGCGTTGAAGAAGGCGGGCAGAGCAACTTC; cdr3_aa: CSVEEGGQSNF
v_call: TRBV6-1; clone_size: few; j_call: TRBJ2-6; d_call: TRBD1; cdr3_nt: TGTGCCAGCAGTGCCCGGACAGGCCAATCTGGGGCCAACGTCCTGACTTTC; cdr3_aa: CASSARTGQSGANVLTF
v_call: TRBV19; clone_size: NA; j_call: TRBJ1-2; d_call: NA; cdr3_nt: TGTGCCAGTAGTATGGTCAGGACGGGATTCTACACCTTC; cdr3_aa: CASSMVRTGFYTF
v_call: TRBV5-6; clone_size: few; j_call: TRBJ1-3; d_call: NA; cdr3_nt: TGTGCCAGCAGCTGGGCGATATCCGGAAACACCATATATTTT; cdr3_aa: CASSWAISGNTIYF
v_call: TRBV5-1; clone_size: NA; j_call: TRBJ2-1; d_call: NA; cdr3_nt: TGCGCCAGCAGCTTGGGGCTAGAAATCAATGAGCAGTTCTTC; cdr3_aa: CASSLGLEINEQFF
v_call: TRBV5-1; clone_size: NA; j_call: TRBJ2-2; d_call: TRBD1; cdr3_nt: TGCGCCAGCAGCTTGACGGGACAGGCAGAGGAGCTGTTTTTT; cdr3_aa: CASSLTGQAEELFF
v_call: TRBV28; clone_size: NA; j_call: TRBJ2-2; d_call: NA; cdr3_nt: TGTGCCAGCAGTCTATACAGGGCGACTAACACCGGGGAGCTGTTTTTT; cdr3_aa: CASSLYRATNTGELFF
v_call: TRBV6-1; clone_size: once; j_call: TRBJ2-3; d_call: NA; cdr3_nt: TGTGCCAGCAGAATAGGGGCAGATACGCAGTATTTT; cdr3_aa: CASRIGADTQYF
v_call: TRBV30; clone_size: NA; j_call: TRBJ1-1; d_call: TRBD1; cdr3_nt: TGTGCCTGCCACTGGGGACAGGAGGAGACTGAAGCTTTCTTT; cdr3_aa: CACHWGQEETEAFF
v_call: TRBV19; clone_size: NA; j_call: TRBJ2-7; d_call: TRBD1; cdr3_nt: TGTGCCAGTTCCGGGACAGGGAACTACGAGCAGTACTTC; cdr3_aa: CASSGTGNYEQYF
v_call: TRBV5-1; clone_size: NA; j_call: TRBJ2-5; d_call: NA; cdr3_nt: TGCGCCAGCAGCTTGGAACCCATCAGTTGGCGGGGCCATTCCCAAGAGACCCAGTACTTC; cdr3_aa: CASSLEPISWRGHSQETQYF
v_call: TRBV9; clone_size: NA; j_call: TRBJ1-2; d_call: NA; cdr3_nt: TGTGCCAGCAGCGTAGGGAGAGGGCCCTATGGCTACACCTTC; cdr3_aa: CASSVGRGPYGYTF
v_call: TRBV28; clone_size: NA; j_call: TRBJ1-6; d_call: TRBD1; cdr3_nt: TGTGCCAGCAGTTCCCGAGGGACAGGGCGAGGTTCACCCCTCCACTTT; cdr3_aa: CASSSRGTGRGSPLHF
v_call: TRBV27; clone_size: NA; j_call: TRBJ1-5; d_call: NA; cdr3_nt: TGTGCCAGCAGACCGGGGGGCGCGGGTCAGCCCCAGCATTTT; cdr3_aa: CASRPGGAGQPQHF
v_call: TRBV2; clone_size: NA; j_call: TRBJ1-1; d_call: NA; cdr3_nt: TGTGCCAGCTCAGACAGCTTAGCACTCAACACTGAAGCTTTCTTT; cdr3_aa: CASSDSLALNTEAFF
v_call: TRBV21-1; clone_size: once; j_call: TRBJ1-5; d_call: NA; cdr3_nt: TGTGCCAGGCACGGTCCAGTTAGCCAGCCCCAGCATTTT; cdr3_aa: CARHGPVSQPQHF
v_call: TRBV27; clone_size: NA; j_call: TRBJ1-5; d_call: NA; cdr3_nt: TGTGCCAGCAGTTTATCATGGGGGCGAGAGCAGCCCCAGAATTTT; cdr3_aa: CASSLSWGREQPQNF
v_call: TRBV2; clone_size: NA; j_call: TRBJ1-2; d_call: TRBD1; cdr3_nt: TGTGCCAGCACCGAGAGACAGGGGGGATATGGCTACACCTTC; cdr3_aa: CASTERQGGYGYTF
v_call: TRBV28; clone_size: NA; j_call: TRBJ2-7; d_call: TRBD2; cdr3_nt: TGTGCCAGCAGTTTAGGGGCGGGAGGGTTGGCCGAGCAGTACTTC; cdr3_aa: CASSLGAGGLAEQYF
v_call: TRBV11-2; clone_size: once; j_call: TRBJ2-1; d_call: TRBD2; cdr3_nt: TGTGCCAGCAGCCCGGGGGGATCCTACAATGAGCAGTTCTTC; cdr3_aa: CASSPGGSYNEQFF
v_call: TRBV10-3; clone_size: NA; j_call: TRBJ2-7; d_call: NA; cdr3_nt: TGTGCCATCAGTGATTGGGGACAGGCGGGGGCCTACGAGCAGTACTTC; cdr3_aa: CAISDWGQAGAYEQYF
v_call: TRBV5-1; clone_size: NA; j_call: TRBJ1-6; d_call: TRBD1; cdr3_nt: TGCGCCAGCAGCCCCGACAGGGTTACCTATAATTCACCCCTCCACTTT; cdr3_aa: CASSPDRVTYNSPLHF
v_call: TRBV19; clone_size: NA; j_call: TRBJ2-2; d_call: TRBD1; cdr3_nt: TGTGCCAGTAGTAAATTACCGGGACAGGGTAGCACCGGGGAGCTGTTTTTT; cdr3_aa: CASSKLPGQGSTGELFF
v_call: TRBV6-5; clone_size: NA; j_call: TRBJ1-5; d_call: TRBD1; cdr3_nt: TGTGCCAGCAGTCCGAGACAGGGGGGGAATCAGCCCCAGCATTTT; cdr3_aa: CASSPRQGGNQPQHF